One sample yielded the 25 T cell receptor beta chains listed below, sequenced in a study of T-cell memory formation after mild COVID-19 (dated by TCRdb to about 2021). The library came from 5' RACE. Data came from an Illumina NovaSeq 6000. TCRdb itself trimmed the public reads at Q25 with fastp, ran MiXCR and retained productive beta chains. Entries that share a CDR3 protein sequence are merged under the most common genes and DNA. This sample holds 580,000 or so distinct CDR3 sequences; roughly 17% were observed only once. Of the sample, less than 10% falls within the top ten clones. The sample consisted of PBMCs or a T cell subset sorted from them (not recorded which). The receptors were gathered from an adult woman who had mild COVID-19 (a few samples of this study predate the infection). The sample titles of this study are shuffled in the database, so cell type and time point are left out; the donor was told from shared clones.

This clonotype was counted at least ten times. The chain has TRBV12-3 or TRBV12-4 and TRBJ2-3; D possibly corresponds to TRBD1 (6 bases). V was trimmed by 5 bases and J by 2 bases, leaving 14 bases between them. The CDR3 extends over 15 amino acids. CDR3 protein: CASSRTTGITDTQYF. The CDR3 DNA reads TGTGCCAGCAGTCGAACGACAGGAATCACAGATACGCAGTATTTT.

This clonotype was seen a handful of times. This chain joins TRBV5-6 and TRBJ1-1; D remains ambiguous. This CDR3 comprises 17 residues. Germline CDR1 reads SGHDT; CDR2 reads YYEEEE. Deletions cut 0 bases from V and 2 bases from J, with 17 bases between. CDR3 DNA sequence: TGTGCCAGCAGCTTGGGGGGTAGTTTTTTTGGTAACACTGAAGCTTTCTTT. It translates to CASSLGGSFFGNTEAFF.

The chain joins TRBV9 to TRBJ2-1; D is unresolved. This CDR3 is 12 amino acids long. CDR1 and CDR2 from the germline V gene are SGDLS and YYNGEE. V shed 3 bases and J shed 15 bases, with 16 bases lying between them. The CDR3 protein is CASSAEVGRRFF. CDR3 DNA sequence: TGTGCCAGCAGCGCCGAGGTAGGTAGGAGGTTCTTC.

This clonotype was detected only a few times. The chain carries TRBV24-1 and TRBJ2-1; 12 nucleotides agree with TRBD2. This CDR3 is built from 17 residues. Germline V gene data show CDR1 as KGHDR and CDR2 as SFDVKD. Trimming took 4 bases from V and 7 from J; bases not matched to a gene: 10. Here the CDR3 DNA reads TGTGCCACCAGTGACTCAGGACTAGCGGGAAGGAGGAATGAGCAGTTCTTC. Translation: CATSDSGLAGRRNEQFF.

V gene TRBV12-3 or TRBV12-4 combines with J gene TRBJ1-1; D gene ambiguous. The CDR3 loop spans 16 amino acids. Trimming stripped 3 bases from V and 5 bases from J, with 19 bases between. The CDR3 nucleotides are TGTGCCAGCAGTTTGGTGGCTGGCAGGAGTAGGACTGAAGCTTTCTTT. Protein product: CASSLVAGRSRTEAFF.

The chain uses TRBV3-1 and TRBJ2-1, with 12 bases aligning to TRBD2. This CDR3 contains 16 residues. Germline V gives CDR1 LGHDT, CDR2 YNNKEL (reference sequence). With V trimmed by 0 bases and J by 8 bases, 5 bases remained unmatched. The DNA for the CDR3 is TGTGCCAGCAGCCAAGAGACTAGCGGGAGACTCCATGAGCAGTTCTTC. This codes for CASSQETSGRLHEQFF.

This clonotype has only a few counts. The chain has TRBV5-1 and TRBJ2-5; the D is unclear. The germline CDR1 and CDR2 sequences are SGHRS and YFSETQ. The CDR3 is 14 residues long. V lost 7 bases to trimming and J lost 2 bases, with 15 bases between them. The CDR3 reads CASVPGRRQETQYF. The CDR3, as DNA: TGCGCCAGCGTCCCGGGCAGACGGCAAGAGACCCAGTACTTC.

The rearrangement uses TRBV7-9 and TRBJ2-7; TRBD2 is a possible D gene (5 bases). The CDR3 has 15 amino acids. Germline-derived CDR1 and CDR2 are SEHNR and FQNEAQ (reference sequence). The germline V and J ends were trimmed by 3 bases and 5 bases, with 17 bases remaining between them. CDR3 protein: CASSLKTRRGNEQYF. In nucleotides, the CDR3 is TGTGCCAGCAGCTTGAAGACTCGACGGGGAAACGAGCAGTACTTC.

This clonotype was picked up a small number of times. The V call is TRBV9, the J call TRBJ2-3; tentatively, D is TRBD2 (5 bases). The V gene lost 0 bases and the J gene lost 1 base, with 9 bases spanning the gap. Germline values: CDR1 SGDLS, CDR2 YYNGEE. The CDR3 totals 15 residues. The CDR3 region is CASSVGGSGTDTQYF. The CDR3 region has the DNA TGTGCCAGCAGCGTAGGGGGTAGCGGCACAGATACGCAGTATTTT.

The sample holds one count of this clonotype. The chain combines TRBV5-1 with TRBJ2-1; 7 bases map to TRBD1. Germline trimming cut 4 bases from V and 9 bases from J; bases unmatched to any gene: 19. The CDR3 runs 17 residues. CDR1 and CDR2 (germline): SGHRS, YFSETQ. The CDR3 coding sequence is TGCGCCAGCAGCCCGGAAGGTCAGGGGGTGGTATTCAGTGAGCAGTTCTTC. Amino acid sequence: CASSPEGQGVVFSEQFF.

The table lists this clonotype with a few counts. The V and J genes are TRBV7-6 and TRBJ2-1, with a possible D match to TRBD1 (6 bases). Germline V gene sequence: CDR1 SGHVS, CDR2 FNYEAQ. V was clipped by 2 bases and J by 10 bases, with 12 bases between them. The CDR3 has 13 amino acids. The CDR3 DNA is TGTGCCAGCAGCTTACCGAACAGGGTAGAGCAGTTCTTC. Protein sequence: CASSLPNRVEQFF.

The chain recombines TRBV7-6 with TRBJ2-7; 9 bases line up with TRBD2. With 1 base clipped from V and 2 bases from J, the junction kept 6 bases outside the gene matches. The V gene's germline CDR1 is SGHVS and CDR2 FNYEAQ. The CDR3 covers 16 residues. DNA of the CDR3: TGTGCCAGCAGCTTAGTCGGACTAGCGAGTGCCTACGAGCAGTACTTC. It encodes CASSLVGLASAYEQYF.

J is TRBJ2-7 and V is TRBV12-3 or TRBV12-4; 7 bases align to TRBD1. The CDR3 has 14 residues. Trimming at V came to 6 bases and at J to 3 bases, leaving 8 bases not matched to a gene. The CDR3 nucleotides read TGTGCCAGCAGGATTTACAGGGGTAACTACGAGCAGTACTTC. Residues: CASRIYRGNYEQYF.

This clonotype was detected only a few times. V gene TRBV7-3 combines with J gene TRBJ1-1, with D maybe TRBD1 (6 bases). Germline values: CDR1 SGHTA, CDR2 FQGTGA. CDR3 length: 15 residues. The V end lost 0 bases, the J end lost 4 bases, and 12 bases lay between the germline ends. CDR3 sequence reads: CASSLTSGVSTEAFF. CDR3 nucleotides: TGTGCCAGCAGCTTAACGTCAGGGGTGAGCACTGAAGCTTTCTTT.

The rearrangement joins TRBV10-3 to TRBJ2-7, with D possibly being TRBD2 (6 bases). The CDR3 is 14 residues long. Germline V gene data show CDR1 as ENHRY and CDR2 as SYGVKD. V was cut by 6 bases and J by 7 bases, with 19 bases left in between. The chain's CDR3 is CAIRKSGSDWEQYF. The CDR3 DNA is TGTGCCATCAGAAAGAGCGGGTCCGATTGGGAGCAGTACTTC.

This chain links TRBV7-9 with TRBJ2-5; 7 bases line up with TRBD1. Germline V CDR1 and CDR2: SEHNR, FQNEAQ (reference sequence). The CDR3 is made up of 16 amino acids. Trimming removed 5 bases from V and 5 bases from J; junction bases left unmatched: 14. DNA for the CDR3: TGTGCCAGCAGCGACTTAGGGGGCAGCGCGGTTGAGACCCAGTACTTC. This gives the protein CASSDLGGSAVETQYF.

This clonotype was counted a few times. This rearrangement joins TRBV5-6 to TRBJ2-7, with a tentative D call TRBD2 (5 bases). The CDR3 is 13 amino acids. V was cut by 3 bases and J by 7 bases, with 14 bases left in between. Germline V gene sequence: CDR1 SGHDT, CDR2 YYEEEE. CDR3 sequence reads: CASSSVLSGEQYF. CDR3 in DNA: TGTGCCAGCAGCTCGGTCCTATCGGGGGAGCAGTACTTC.

This clonotype was detected only a few times. The J gene is TRBJ2-3, the V gene TRBV7-2, with D unresolved. The length of the CDR3 is 13 residues. Deletions cut 2 bases from V and 8 bases from J, with 11 bases between. Germline V gene data show CDR1 as SGHTA and CDR2 as FQGNSA. CDR3 in amino acids: CASSLRAWGTQYF. The DNA for the CDR3 is TGTGCCAGCAGCTTACGGGCCTGGGGTACGCAGTATTTT.

The chain recombines TRBV12-3 or TRBV12-4 with TRBJ2-3; D may match TRBD1 or TRBD2 (7 bases each). CDR3 size: 15 residues. Trimming removed 3 bases at V and 3 bases at J, with 13 bases between. DNA for the CDR3: TGTGCCAGCAGTTTCGTCCAGGGGGGGACAGATACGCAGTATTTT. Its protein is CASSFVQGGTDTQYF.

This clonotype has only a few counts. The DNA of the CDR3 is TGCGCCAGCAGCTTGGCCGGAGTTAGCGGGGGGTACGCGACCGAGCAGTACTTC. Its protein product is CASSLAGVSGGYATEQYF. The chain carries TRBV5-1 and TRBJ2-7; TRBD2 aligns across 10 bases. Per the germline V gene, CDR1 is SGHRS and CDR2 is YFSETQ. The CDR3 totals 18 residues. J gave up 6 bases and V 0 bases, and 15 bases lay outside the gene matches. Based on the CDR3 plus reference TRBV5-1 and TRBJ2-7, the full variable domain is KAGVTQTPRYLIKTRGQQVTLSCSPISGHRSVSWYQQTPGQGLQFLFEYFSETQRNKGNFPGRFSGRQFSNSRSEMNVSTLELGDSALYLCASSLAGVSGGYATEQYFGPGTRLTVT.

The chain couples TRBV10-3 to TRBJ2-7, with TRBD1 matching over 9 bases. Germline assignment: CDR1 ENHRY and CDR2 SYGVKD. CDR3 size: 15 residues. Trimming cost V 3 bases and J 4 bases; bases outside gene matches: 7. CDR3 sequence (DNA): TGTGCCATCAGTGACCCGGGACAGGGAGGGTACGAGCAGTACTTC. It yields the protein CAISDPGQGGYEQYF.

This sequence joins TRBV3-1 and TRBJ2-7; 11 bases map to TRBD2. The V gene end was trimmed by 4 bases and the J gene end by 0 bases; junction bases not matched to a gene: 5. CDR1 is LGHDT, CDR2 YNNKEL, per germline (reference sequence). This CDR3 region has 16 residues. The CDR3 DNA reads TGTGCCAGCAGCCCCAGACTAGCGGGGAGCTCCTACGAGCAGTACTTC. It codes for CASSPRLAGSSYEQYF.

This clonotype has just a few counts. The genes are TRBV4-1 and TRBJ2-6; tentatively, D is TRBD1 or TRBD2 (7 bases each). Per germline, CDR1 MGHRA and CDR2 YSYEKL. Trimming stripped 0 bases from V and 0 bases from J, with 24 bases between. The CDR3 length is 22 residues. The CDR3 region is CASSQDRQGGRLDFSGANVLTF. As DNA, the CDR3 is TGCGCCAGCAGCCAAGACCGACAGGGAGGGAGGTTGGACTTCTCTGGGGCCAACGTCCTGACTTTC.

The rearrangement links TRBV9 to TRBJ2-7; D gene ambiguous. This CDR3 has 14 residues. V lost 0 bases and J lost 3, with 10 bases in between. Germline V gene data show CDR1 as SGDLS and CDR2 as YYNGEE. CDR3 coding DNA: TGTGCCAGCAGCGTAGGTGCTGGATTCTACGAGCAGTACTTC. Its translation: CASSVGAGFYEQYF.

J is TRBJ1-1 and V is TRBV20-1; 12 bases align to TRBD1. With V trimmed by 3 bases and J by 0 bases, 5 bases remained unmatched. Germline CDR1 DFQATT, CDR2 SNEGSKA (reference sequence). The CDR3 runs 16 residues. The CDR3 DNA sequence: TGCAGTGCTAGTCGGGACAGGGGGCTTTTGAACACTGAAGCTTTCTTT. It translates to CSASRDRGLLNTEAFF.